This is a list of T cell receptor beta chains from one sample in a study of T cells in localized non-small cell lung cancer. Clones were sequenced by immunoSEQ multiplex PCR, and TCRdb holds only the in-frame ones, with some missing. The sample has 2,500 to 3,500 clones, around 24% seen once. This sample comprised lung tumor tissue, obtained before any cancer treatment. Source of these receptors: an older female donor with stage I lung adenocarcinoma. Both conserved end residues are part of each CDR3. A D gene is named only where the DNA matches it firmly. Only some rows state a clone size, as once, few, many or a class for expanded clones.

d_gene	len	v_gene	abundance	j_gene	CDR3nt	CDR3aa
TRBD1	15	TRBV6-8	medium-sized	TRBJ2-1	TGTGCCAGCAGTTACGGGACAGGGGGCTCGAATGAGCAGTTCTTC	CASSYGTGGSNEQFF
-	12	TRBV6-8	few	TRBJ1-6	TGTGCCAGCATCTTGGGGGATTCACCCCTCCACTTT	CASILGDSPLHF
-	14	TRBV19	-	TRBJ1-2	TGTGCCAGTAGTATAGATGCCGCCAACTATGGCTACACCTTC	CASSIDAANYGYTF
-	13	TRBV9	-	TRBJ1-2	TGTGCCAACAGAGTCGACAGAGACTATGGCTACACCTTC	CANRVDRDYGYTF
-	15	TRBV5-1	-	TRBJ2-6	TGCGCCAGCAGCTTGGCTGGTCCTGGGGCCAACGTCCTGACTTTC	CASSLAGPGANVLTF
-	15	TRBV5-1	-	TRBJ1-1	TGCGCCAGCAGCATATCGACAGGACTGAACACTGAAGCTTTCTTT	CASSISTGLNTEAFF
-	14	TRBV11-3	few	TRBJ2-7	TGTGCCAGCAGCTATAGGGGGGTGGCCTACGAGCAGTACTTC	CASSYRGVAYEQYF
-	14	TRBV11-3	medium-sized	TRBJ2-7	TGTGCCAGCAGGGGCCGTGGGGGGTTTGGTGAGCAGTACTTC	CASRGRGGFGEQYF
-	18	TRBV5-1	-	TRBJ1-3	TGCGCCAGCAGCTTGCCCCCTGAGACAGGACCATCTGGAAACACCATATATTTT	CASSLPPETGPSGNTIYF
-	16	TRBV28	-	TRBJ1-3	TGTGCCAGCAGTGCCCCGGGGGGCCCCTCTGGAAACACCATATATTTT	CASSAPGGPSGNTIYF
-	11	TRBV10-1	-	TRBJ1-4	TGCGCCTGGGGGATTAAGGAAAAACTGTTTTTT	CAWGIKEKLFF
TRBD2	15	TRBV28	-	TRBJ2-7	TGTGCCAGCAGTTCGCCGGGACTAGCGGCCTACGAGCAGTACTTC	CASSSPGLAAYEQYF
-	16	TRBV11-3	-	TRBJ1-3	-	CASSLTFGVSGNTIYF
-	12	TRBV10-3	few	TRBJ2-7	TGTGCCATCAGTGAGCTCTCGTACGAGCAGTACTTC	CAISELSYEQYF
TRBD1	16	TRBV18	few	TRBJ2-1	TGTGCCAGCTCACTGGGCCGGGACAGGGGAAGGAATGAGCAGTTCTTC	CASSLGRDRGRNEQFF
-	12	TRBV9	-	TRBJ2-3	TGTGCCAGCAGTGGAGACCTACATACGCAGTATTTT	CASSGDLHTQYF
-	17	TRBV10-2	few	TRBJ2-2	TGCGCCAGCAGTGAGTCGACTGGGGGCCCGGGCACCGGGGAGCTGTTTTTT	CASSESTGGPGTGELFF
TRBD1	15	TRBV5-1	-	TRBJ2-7	TGCGCCAGCAGCTTCGGACAGGGCCGTGCATACGAGCAGTACTTC	CASSFGQGRAYEQYF
-	15	TRBV19	-	TRBJ2-7	TGTGCCAGTAGTATGGGACGGCAGGGTATCTACGAGCAGTACTTC	CASSMGRQGIYEQYF
-	15	TRBV22-1	-	TRBJ1-3	TGTGCCAGCAGTTTCTCTCAAACCTCTGGAAACACCATATATTTT	CASSFSQTSGNTIYF
TRBD2	15	TRBV11-3	few	TRBJ2-7	TGTGCCAGCAGCCAACAGCGGGGGTGGACCTACGAGCAGTACTTC	CASSQQRGWTYEQYF
TRBD1	14	TRBV11-3	-	TRBJ2-5	TGTGCCAGCAGAGAACAGGACAGGGAAGAGACCCAGTACTTC	CASREQDREETQYF
TRBD1	15	TRBV11-3	few	TRBJ1-2	TGTGCCAGCAGCCAATCCCAGGGGGCCGGCTATGGCTACACCTTC	CASSQSQGAGYGYTF
TRBD1	12	TRBV10-2	-	TRBJ2-7	TGCGCCACCACGGGAAACGACAGGGCCCAGTACTTC	CATTGNDRAQYF
-	14	TRBV19	few	TRBJ1-5	TGTGCCAGTAGTATTGGGCACGGGGCTCAGCCCCAGCATTTT	CASSIGHGAQPQHF
-	14	TRBV11-3	-	TRBJ1-2	TGTGCCAGCAGCTTGGTACAGGTTAACTATGGCTACACCTTC	CASSLVQVNYGYTF
TRBD1	15	TRBV19	-	TRBJ1-4	TGTGCCAGTAGCCAAAACAGGGGTGTAAATGAAAAACTGTTTTTT	CASSQNRGVNEKLFF
TRBD1	14	TRBV6-8	-	TRBJ1-2	TGTGCCAGCAGTTCACGGGACAGGGACTATGGCTACACCTTC	CASSSRDRDYGYTF
TRBD1	15	TRBV18	-	TRBJ1-5	TGTGCCAGCTCGCCGGGACAGGGCGGCGTACAGCCCCAGCATTTT	CASSPGQGGVQPQHF
-	13	TRBV18	-	TRBJ1-2	TGTGCCAGCTCACCGGGCAGCAGTTATGGCTACACCTTC	CASSPGSSYGYTF
-	15	TRBV14	few	TRBJ1-1	TGTGCCAGCAGCCCCCAACCAGGGCAGAACACTGAAGCTTTCTTT	CASSPQPGQNTEAFF
TRBD1	14	TRBV6-8	few	TRBJ2-7	TGTGCCAGCAGGAGGGGACAGGGGGCCCACGAGCAGTACTTC	CASRRGQGAHEQYF
TRBD1	16	TRBV28	-	TRBJ1-2	TGTGCCAGCACCATCGCGACAGGGGGCTTGTACTATGGCTACACCTTC	CASTIATGGLYYGYTF
-	15	TRBV30	-	TRBJ2-3	TGTGCCTGGCTAAGAAGGACTACCGAGACAGATACGCAGTATTTT	CAWLRRTTETDTQYF
-	14	TRBV5-1	-	TRBJ1-2	TGCGCCAGCAGCTTAGGGACTTCTAACTATGGCTACACCTTC	CASSLGTSNYGYTF
-	14	TRBV11-3	medium-sized	TRBJ1-2	TGTGCCAGCAGCCCGGTGGAGGCTAACTATGGCTACACCTTC	CASSPVEANYGYTF
-	15	TRBV1	-	TRBJ2-7	TGCGCCAGCAGCCTAGAAACTGGACATGTCTACGAGCAGTACTTC	CASSLETGHVYEQYF
-	13	TRBV6-8	-	TRBJ1-2	TGTGCCAGCAGTTACGGCAGGGACTATGGCTACACCTTC	CASSYGRDYGYTF
TRBD2	15	TRBV11-3	few	TRBJ2-7	TGTGCCAGCAGCTTGACTAGCGGGAGGTTCGACGAGCAGTACTTC	CASSLTSGRFDEQYF
-	15	TRBV25-1	-	TRBJ2-1	TGTGCCAGCACCCGGGACGGCAGCTCCTACAATGAGCAGTTCTTC	CASTRDGSSYNEQFF
-	14	TRBV4-1	medium-sized	TRBJ1-2	TGCGCCAGCAGCCAAGAGTCGAACAACTATGGCTACACCTTC	CASSQESNNYGYTF
TRBD2	16	TRBV11-3	few	TRBJ2-1	TGTGCCAGCAGCTTAGGTAGAGTAGCGGGGGGCAATGAGCAGTTCTTC	CASSLGRVAGGNEQFF
-	15	TRBV7-6	-	TRBJ2-1	TGTGCCAGCAGCCAAGATGCGGCTAGAGGCAATGAGCAGTTCTTC	CASSQDAARGNEQFF